This record covers a single T cell receptor beta chain. The antigen remains unidentified. This sample was included in a study of T cells in tuberculosis. Study information: IGRA-negative adolescents, IGRA-positive adolescents with latent tuberculosis and adults with active tuberculosis formed this South African cohort. Study-wide results and limits: The TCR-beta difference was not significant; alpha differences partly reflected length. Active tuberculosis cases were adults; controls were adolescents.

Sequenced by immunoSEQ multiplex PCR; TCRdb stores in-frame clones only, minus some. The repertoire holds tens of thousands of clones, with approximately 95% as singletons. This CDR3 has 13 residues. Germline V gives CDR1 SGHNT, CDR2 YYREEE (reference sequence). Trimming removed 6 bases from V and 4 bases from J, with 8 bases in between. Each clinical donor contributed on average approximately 100,000 T cells from unsorted cryopreserved PBMC. The chain couples TRBV5-4 to TRBJ2-6; D is undetermined. The source material was PBMCs. This TCR derives from a donor aged 10-29 years with latent tuberculosis or without tuberculosis infection. CDR3 region: CASTRSGANVLTF. The CDR3 DNA reads as TGTGCCAGCACGAGGTCCGGGGCCAACGTCCTGACTTTC.